This T cell receptor (beta chain) was captured in a study of TIL therapy for anti-PD-1-resistant metastatic lung cancer. Looking at the study overall: Median tumor PD-L1 proportion score was roughly 5.4%. Most patients had lung adenocarcinoma; a few tumors were EGFR-mutant, two ALK-rearranged; half smoked currently or formerly. Tumors carried a median about 1.5 non-synonymous mutations per megabase.

Points from the study as a whole: Infused TIL clonotypes partially replaced the baseline blood repertoire, then decayed over months.

Sample time point: pre-treatment sample, taken before nivolumab and TIL therapy. The CDR3 extends over 14 amino acids. V was cut by 6 bases and J by 2 bases, with 11 bases left in between. CDR1 SGHAT and CDR2 FQNNGV come from the germline V gene. The immunoSEQ assay was v3. Sequencing was performed with immunoSEQ multiplex PCR; in TCRdb, only in-frame clones are kept and a portion is missing. The table includes tens of thousands of clones, around two thirds detected once. A word on this clone: As yet, its antigen is unknown.

The V gene is TRBV11-2, the J gene TRBJ2-1; D perhaps matches TRBD2 (6 bases). This TCR was sampled from a woman aged 25-85 years with non-small cell lung cancer. The sample in question was blood, obtained at baseline. The CDR3 loop reads CASRESSAYNEQFF. CDR3 DNA: TGTGCCAGCAGGGAGTCTAGCGCCTACAATGAGCAGTTCTTC. The whole variable domain, filled in from reference TRBV11-2 and TRBJ2-1, reads EAGVAQSPRYKIIEKRQSVAFWCNPISGHATLYWYQQILGQGPKLLIQFQNNGVVDDSQLPKDRFSAERLKGVDSTLKIQPAKLEDSAVYLCASRESSAYNEQFFGPGTRLTVL.